This is a list of T cell receptor beta chains from one sample in a study of T-cell memory formation after mild COVID-19. TCRdb called the 5' RACE reads again in MiXCR, with one record for every CDR3 protein. Seen here are 90,000 to 120,000 distinct CDR3 sequences, approximately 15% observed once, and the top ten hold 39%. Sequencing was carried out using PBMCs or a T cell subset sorted from them (not recorded which). Receptors originate from a man between 18 and 29 years old who had mild COVID-19 (a few samples of this study predate the infection). Cell type and time point are not known. The conserved cysteine and the conserved F or W are not part of the CDR3 here. The D gene is left open where the match is weak.

j_call | v_call | d_call | cdr3_length | cdr3_aa
TRBJ1-2 | TRBV11-2 | NA | 9 | ASPGRYGYT
TRBJ2-4 | TRBV11-2 | NA | 13 | ASSLVWGAKNIQY
TRBJ2-3 | TRBV20-1 | NA | 12 | SASSEGASDTQY
TRBJ1-4 | TRBV7-8 | NA | 15 | ASSLAKDGDLMKKLF
TRBJ2-1 | TRBV3-1 | NA | 12 | ASSQTSSYNEQF
TRBJ2-1 | TRBV7-2 | NA | 14 | ASSLLLGGPYNEQF
TRBJ2-3 | TRBV4-1 | TRBD2 | 15 | ASSQATSGLSTDTQY
TRBJ2-7 | TRBV27 | TRBD2 | 13 | ASRFRAGGLYEQY
TRBJ2-5 | TRBV9 | NA | 13 | ASSVSWGRQETQY
TRBJ2-5 | TRBV15 | NA | 11 | ATSPGWEETQY
TRBJ2-2 | TRBV27 | NA | 13 | ASSWTPYLTGELF
TRBJ2-1 | TRBV7-9 | TRBD1 | 14 | ASSLVGQGAGNEQF
TRBJ2-7 | TRBV2 | NA | 13 | ASSPEATRSYEQY
TRBJ2-7 | TRBV7-2 | NA | 11 | ASSWGYSYEQY
TRBJ1-5 | TRBV12-3/TRBV12-4 | NA | 12 | ASRLGGGNQPQH
TRBJ1-2 | TRBV7-9 | NA | 11 | ASSLTNTYGYT